The next 9 T cell receptor beta chains were all read from a single sample in a study of blood T cells in healthy people across ages. Alongside a J-beta primer mix, a sample-barcoded 5' primer served in a second PCR lasting about 7 to 12 cycles. MiXCR was run by TCRdb on the 5' RACE reads, yielding one entry per CDR3 protein. Of about 730,000 distinct CDR3 sequences in the sample, roughly two fifths were seen once. The sequenced sample was blood. These receptors all come from a woman aged 60 to 75 in good health.

J is TRBJ1-2 and V is TRBV7-9; no clear D gene. This CDR3 contains 13 residues. Germline lookup yields CDR1 SEHNR and CDR2 FQNEAQ (reference sequence). V was trimmed by 1 base and J by 6 bases, leaving 9 bases between them. CDR3 residues: CASSLEGADGYTF. CDR3 sequence (DNA): TGTGCCAGCAGCTTAGAGGGTGCGGATGGCTACACCTTC. Full variable domain (remainder filled in from reference TRBV7-9 and TRBJ1-2): DTGVSQNPRHKITKRGQNVTFRCDPISEHNRLYWYRQTLGQGPEFLTYFQNEAQLEKSRLLSDRFSAERPKGSFSTLEIQRTEQGDSAMYLCASSLEGADGYTFGSGTRLTVV.

J is TRBJ1-2 and V is TRBV6-5, with D perhaps matching TRBD1 (6 bases). This CDR3 comprises 14 residues. Trimming removed 0 bases at V and 4 bases at J, with 9 bases between. CDR1 is MNHEY, CDR2 SVGAGI, per germline. CDR3 amino acids: CASSYSGAGYGYTF. The DNA for the CDR3 is TGTGCCAGCAGTTACTCGGGGGCGGGCTATGGCTACACCTTC.

This clonotype was seen only once. The chain couples TRBV10-3 to TRBJ2-3, with TRBD1 identical over 11 bases. The germline CDR1 and CDR2 sequences are ENHRY and SYGVKD. The V gene end was trimmed by 6 bases and the J gene end by 3 bases; junction bases not matched to a gene: 14. The CDR3 totals 18 residues. CDR3 DNA sequence: TGTGCCATCAGGGGACAGGGGGATATCCAGCGGGAGACAGATACGCAGTATTTT. Translated: CAIRGQGDIQRETDTQYF.

The chain carries TRBV2 and TRBJ2-1; the match to TRBD1 covers 8 bases. The J segment lost 4 bases and the V segment lost 7 bases, leaving 6 bases of the junction unmatched. The germline V gene has CDR1 SNHLY and CDR2 FYNNEI. CDR3 length equals 14 residues. The CDR3 DNA reads TGTGCCAGCAACGGACAGGGTCTTTACAATGAGCAGTTCTTC. This encodes CASNGQGLYNEQFF.

The table lists this clonotype with a few counts. The CDR3 region is CSAMRRRGAPQETQYF. CDR3 sequence (DNA): TGCAGTGCTATGCGCCGGCGGGGGGCCCCCCAAGAGACCCAGTACTTC. The genes are TRBV20-1 and TRBJ2-5; 8 positions match TRBD2. CDR1 DFQATT and CDR2 SNEGSKA come from the germline V gene (reference sequence). The CDR3 consists of 16 residues. Losses at the gene ends were 4 bases for V and 1 base for J; bases not matched to a gene: 11.

DNA of the CDR3: TGTGCCACCAGCAGAGATGTTGCACGGACAGATACGCAGTATTTT. This translates into CATSRDVARTDTQYF. V gene TRBV15 combines with J gene TRBJ2-3; the D is unclear. Germline V lookup: CDR1 LNHNV, CDR2 YYDKDF (reference sequence). With 0 bases removed from V and 3 bases from J, the gap between germline ends came to 10 bases. The CDR3 totals 15 residues.

The CDR3 is CAISPKGRDNQPQHF. In DNA form, the CDR3 reads TGTGCCATCAGTCCCAAGGGACGGGACAATCAGCCCCAGCATTTT. This chain connects TRBV10-3 to TRBJ1-5, with D tentatively TRBD1 (5 bases). Per germline, CDR1 ENHRY and CDR2 SYGVKD. This CDR3 contains 15 residues. Trimming cost V 5 bases and J 3 bases, with 14 bases left between them.

This clonotype showed up just once. The CDR3 DNA sequence: TGTGCCAGCTCACCACGAACAAGCGGGGGGGGTGATACGCAGTATTTT. Amino acid sequence: CASSPRTSGGGDTQYF. J is TRBJ2-3 and V is TRBV18, with 10 bases aligning to TRBD2. The germline gives CDR1 KGHSH, CDR2 LQKENI. The CDR3 contains 16 residues. V lost 1 base, J lost 6 bases, and 7 bases stayed unmatched.

This sequence joins TRBV24-1 and TRBJ2-1, with D perhaps TRBD1 or TRBD2 (5 bases each). The germline V gene has CDR1 KGHDR and CDR2 SFDVKD. The CDR3 sequence is 12 residues long. V lost 2 bases and J 9 bases, leaving 7 bases between the germline ends. The chain's CDR3 is CATSDSGTEQFF. DNA for the CDR3: TGTGCCACCAGTGATTCCGGGACTGAGCAGTTCTTC.